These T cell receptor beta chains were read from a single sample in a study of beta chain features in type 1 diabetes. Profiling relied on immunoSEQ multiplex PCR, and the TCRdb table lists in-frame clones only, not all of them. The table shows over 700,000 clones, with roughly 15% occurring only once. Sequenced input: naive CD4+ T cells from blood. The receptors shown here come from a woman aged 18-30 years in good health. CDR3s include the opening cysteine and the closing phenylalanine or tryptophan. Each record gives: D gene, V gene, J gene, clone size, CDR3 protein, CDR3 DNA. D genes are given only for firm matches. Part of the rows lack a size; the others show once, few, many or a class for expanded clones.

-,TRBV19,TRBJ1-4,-,CASSNPPGDEKLFF,TGTGCCAGTAGTAATCCCCCCGGGGATGAAAAACTGTTTTTT
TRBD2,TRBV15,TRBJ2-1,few,CATSRDSGRFNEQFF,TGTGCCACCAGCAGAGATAGCGGGAGGTTCAATGAGCAGTTCTTC
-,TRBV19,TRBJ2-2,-,CATGYWNTGELFF,TGTGCCACTGGGTATTGGAACACCGGGGAGCTGTTTTTT
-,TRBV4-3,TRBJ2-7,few,CASSQDFGVYEQYF,TGCGCCAGCAGCCAAGATTTTGGGGTTTACGAGCAGTACTTC
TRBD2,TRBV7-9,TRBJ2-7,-,CASSSRAGTSGSFEQYF,TGTGCCAGCAGCTCTCGTGCTGGGACTAGCGGGAGTTTCGAGCAGTACTTC
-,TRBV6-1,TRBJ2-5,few,CASIHGRPGETQYF,TGTGCCAGCATCCACGGCAGACCGGGTGAGACCCAGTACTTC
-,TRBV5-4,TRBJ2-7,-,CASSGAVTDGYEQYF,TGTGCCAGCAGCGGAGCTGTCACGGACGGTTACGAGCAGTACTTC
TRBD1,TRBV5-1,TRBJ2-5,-,CASSLIPGGKETQYF,TGCGCCAGCAGCTTGATACCAGGGGGTAAAGAGACCCAGTACTTC
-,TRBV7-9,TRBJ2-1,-,CASSPLNVDEQFF,TGTGCCAGCAGCCCGCTGAATGTCGATGAGCAGTTCTTC
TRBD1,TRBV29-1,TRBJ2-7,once,CSGSTGQGYEQYF,TGCAGCGGATCTACGGGACAGGGCTACGAGCAGTACTTC
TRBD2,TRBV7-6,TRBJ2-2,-,CASSVVGTSLSGELFF,TGTGCCAGCAGCGTAGTAGGGACTAGTCTTTCCGGGGAGCTGTTTTTT
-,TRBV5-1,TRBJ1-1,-,CASSLAGGFEAFF,TGCGCCAGCAGCTTGGCCGGAGGGTTTGAAGCTTTCTTT
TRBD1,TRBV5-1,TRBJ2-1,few,CASSLGQGSDEQFF,TGCGCCAGCAGCTTGGGACAGGGGTCCGATGAGCAGTTCTTC
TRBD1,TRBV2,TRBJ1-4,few,CASKVDRDEKLFF,TGTGCCAGCAAGGTGGACAGGGATGAAAAACTGTTTTTT
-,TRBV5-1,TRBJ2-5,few,CASSLEETQYF,TGCGCCAGCAGCCTAGAAGAGACCCAGTACTTC
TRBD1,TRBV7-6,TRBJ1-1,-,CASSLVGQGNTEAFF,TGTGCCAGCAGCTTAGTGGGACAGGGGAACACTGAAGCTTTCTTT
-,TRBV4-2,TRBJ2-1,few,CASSQGLVSYNEQFF,TGTGCCAGCAGCCAAGGACTAGTCTCCTACAATGAGCAGTTCTTC
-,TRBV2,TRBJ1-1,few,CASQGQMNTEAFF,TGTGCCAGCCAAGGACAGATGAACACTGAAGCTTTCTTT
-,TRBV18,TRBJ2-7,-,CASSPQALYEQYF,TGTGCCAGCTCACCTCAGGCCCTCTACGAGCAGTACTTC
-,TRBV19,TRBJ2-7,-,CASSTGREIYEQYF,TGTGCCAGTAGTACCGGGAGAGAAATCTACGAGCAGTACTTC
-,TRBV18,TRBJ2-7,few,CASSPDSYEQYF,TGTGCCAGCTCACCAGACAGCTACGAGCAGTACTTC
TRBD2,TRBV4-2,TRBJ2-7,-,CASSQLTYLTGGTEYEQYF,TGTGCCAGCAGCCAATTGACCTATTTGACGGGGGGAACAGAATACGAGCAGTACTTC
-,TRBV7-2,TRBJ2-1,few,CASCSSAASSYNEQFF,TGTGCCAGCTGTTCTAGCGCCGCTAGCTCCTACAATGAGCAGTTCTTC
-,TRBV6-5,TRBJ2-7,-,CASSYGPGLTYEQYF,TGTGCCAGCAGTTATGGTCCGGGTCTAACCTACGAGCAGTACTTC
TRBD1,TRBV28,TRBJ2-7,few,CATSFRDRHSYEQYF,TGTGCCACCTCCTTTAGGGACAGGCACTCCTACGAGCAGTACTTC
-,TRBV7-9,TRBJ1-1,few,CASSFMTVRETEAFF,TGTGCCAGCAGCTTCATGACTGTTCGCGAGACTGAAGCTTTCTTT
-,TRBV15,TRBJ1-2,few,CATSRGGSDPYGYTF,TGTGCCACCAGCAGAGGGGGTTCCGACCCCTATGGCTACACCTTC
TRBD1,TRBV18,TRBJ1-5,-,CASSPPGGGQGQQPQHF,TGTGCCAGCTCACCGCCTGGGGGGGGACAGGGTCAACAGCCCCAGCATTTT
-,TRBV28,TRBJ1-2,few,CASSAWNPTSYGYTF,TGTGCCAGCAGTGCATGGAACCCGACTAGCTATGGCTACACCTTC